The TCR beta chain described here comes from a study of cytomegalovirus exposure and HLA in healthy donors. Broader study findings: Some V segments (TRBV6-2 and TRBV6-3 among them) were excluded as indistinguishable. Analysis performed later found over 15,000 TCR beta sequences associated with HLA alleles at 0.05 false discovery rate.

Primers included in the PCR were 60 Vbeta and 13 Jbeta primers. This table comes from immunoSEQ multiplex PCR, and its TCRdb copy is limited to in-frame clones, with some not included. The sample records approximately 190,000 clones, approximately 78% being singletons. Of note for this clone: As yet, its antigen is unknown.

J was trimmed by 7 bases and V by 3 bases; bases with no gene match: 7. CDR1 and CDR2 from the germline V gene are GTSNPN and SVGIG (reference sequence). The CDR3 covers 15 residues. The sequence was collected from a woman in her twenties or thirties in good health and CMV-seropositive. Sequenced input: PBMCs. The gene calls are TRBV30 and TRBJ2-3; 13 bases align to TRBD2. The CDR3 coding sequence is TGTGCCTGGAGCCGGACTAGCGGGGGCCTCCATACGCAGTATTTT. Translating it yields CAWSRTSGGLHTQYF.